Listed below are T cell receptor beta chains from one sample, sequenced in a study of T cells after yellow fever vaccination. TCRdb re-called the 5' RACE reads with MiXCR, one entry per CDR3 protein. The sample yields approximately 600,000 distinct CDR3 sequences, 9% to 15% seen once. The sample in question was PBMCs, obtained on the day of the yellow fever booster vaccination. These receptors came from a man aged 30 to 39 who received the YFV17D yellow fever vaccine. CDR3s include the opening cysteine and the closing phenylalanine or tryptophan. D genes are given only for firm matches. Size tells how often a clone was seen (once, few, many) or the class of an expanded clone, and some rows leave it out.

cdr3_aa cdr3_nt j_call v_call clone_size d_call
CASSVGLAGDEQYF TGTGCCAGCAGCGTTGGACTAGCGGGAGACGAGCAGTACTTC TRBJ2-7 TRBV7-2 - TRBD2
CASSEGQGSYEQYF TGTGCCAGCAGCGAAGGACAGGGGTCCTACGAGCAGTACTTC TRBJ2-7 TRBV9 few TRBD1
CASSYSGFTDTQYF TGTGCCAGCAGTTACTCTGGGTTTACAGATACGCAGTATTTT TRBJ2-3 TRBV6-5 - -
CASSAVTGEGETQYF TGTGCCAGCAGCGCCGTAACAGGGGAGGGGGAGACCCAGTACTTC TRBJ2-5 TRBV5-4 few -
CSARSGPTGELFF TGCAGTGCCAGAAGCGGGCCCACCGGGGAGCTGTTTTTT TRBJ2-2 TRBV20-1 - -
CSVVRGTRRENTEAFF TGCAGCGTCGTCAGGGGTACTCGTAGGGAGAACACTGAAGCTTTCTTT TRBJ1-1 TRBV29-1 - -
CASSPGNTEAFF TGTGCCAGCAGTCCAGGGAACACTGAAGCTTTCTTT TRBJ1-1 TRBV18 many -
CAWSVRGASTDTQYF TGTGCCTGGAGTGTAAGAGGAGCTAGCACAGATACGCAGTATTTT TRBJ2-3 TRBV30 - -
CASSYLGQGIETQYF TGTGCCAGCAGTTACCTGGGACAGGGAATTGAGACCCAGTACTTC TRBJ2-5 TRBV6-5 - TRBD1
CSARTEIYEQYF TGCAGTGCTAGAACAGAGATTTACGAGCAGTACTTC TRBJ2-7 TRBV20-1 few -
CSATQGGEVGTDTQYF TGCAGTGCCACCCAAGGGGGAGAGGTTGGCACAGATACGCAGTATTTT TRBJ2-3 TRBV20-1 - -
CASPRGGNTGELFF TGTGCCAGTCCCAGGGGCGGGAACACCGGGGAGCTGTTTTTT TRBJ2-2 TRBV19 - -
CAGLKALGGLYEQYF TGTGCCGGATTAAAGGCCCTCGGGGGCCTCTACGAGCAGTACTTC TRBJ2-7 TRBV12-3/TRBV12-4 few -
CASSATGNGYTF TGTGCCAGCAGCGCTACAGGGAATGGCTACACCTTC TRBJ1-2 TRBV9 few -
CASSIGGQGALKNIQYF TGTGCCAGTAGTATAGGAGGCCAGGGGGCGCTTAAAAACATTCAGTACTTC TRBJ2-4 TRBV19 - TRBD1
CASISVDGYTF TGTGCCAGTATATCAGTTGACGGCTACACCTTC TRBJ1-2 TRBV19 - -
CSARQGRDNEQFF TGCAGTGCTAGACAGGGACGAGACAATGAGCAGTTCTTC TRBJ2-1 TRBV20-1 few -
CASSSLPPRNWGAGGPLFEQYF TGTGCCAGCAGCTCCCTTCCCCCGCGGAATTGGGGGGCGGGAGGGCCGCTATTCGAGCAGTACTTC TRBJ2-7 TRBV7-1 - TRBD2
CSVSTGTPSGNTIYF TGCAGCGTCTCGACAGGGACTCCCTCTGGAAACACCATATATTTT TRBJ1-3 TRBV29-1 - TRBD1
CASHGKMGAYNEQFF TGTGCCAGTCATGGTAAAATGGGAGCTTACAATGAGCAGTTCTTC TRBJ2-1 TRBV7-2 many -
CASSPGGTGGGETQYF TGTGCCAGCAGCCCTGGTGGGACAGGGGGTGGAGAGACCCAGTACTTC TRBJ2-5 TRBV5-4 - TRBD1
CSARAQNYEQYF TGCAGTGCTAGAGCCCAAAACTACGAGCAGTACTTC TRBJ2-7 TRBV20-1 few -
CASSYFTGHSGNTIYF TGTGCCAGCAGTTACTTTACGGGTCACTCTGGAAACACCATATATTTT TRBJ1-3 TRBV6-5 - -
CASSHEQGSYGYTF TGTGCCAGCTCACATGAACAGGGGAGCTATGGCTACACCTTC TRBJ1-2 TRBV18 few TRBD1
CASSLNTRSSYNEQFF TGTGCCAGCAGCTTAAATACACGGAGCTCCTACAATGAGCAGTTCTTC TRBJ2-1 TRBV7-2 few -
CASSEGTSEAFF TGTGCCAGCAGTGAAGGGACTAGCGAGGCGTTCTTC TRBJ2-1 TRBV25-1 - TRBD2